The rows below give T cell receptor beta chains drawn from one sample of a study of blood T cell repertoires in COVID-19. Generated by immunoSEQ multiplex PCR, the TCRdb table keeps only in-frame clones and is missing some. The top ten hold about 6.3% of the sample, which has under 250,000 clones, under 90% seen once. The sequenced sample consisted of peripheral blood. Source of these receptors: a man between 60 and 70 years old who had recovered from COVID-19. The conserved cysteine and the conserved F or W are not part of the CDR3 here.

CDR3aa,j_gene,v_gene
ASSNTGHFNQPQH,TRBJ1-5,TRBV19
ASSQDSRDRGGGYT,TRBJ1-2,TRBV3-1/TRBV3-2
ASSQRQSYGYT,TRBJ1-2,TRBV3-1/TRBV3-2
ASSHPSESGGPTDTQY,TRBJ2-3,TRBV7-3
ASSETYEQY,TRBJ2-7,TRBV6-2/TRBV6-3
ATYSGTNDNEQF,TRBJ2-1,TRBV19
ASSQERPGGTGNTIY,TRBJ1-3,TRBV4-1
ASSNSRTGGPGELF,TRBJ2-2,TRBV6-2/TRBV6-3
SAGTDTQY,TRBJ2-3,TRBV20-1
ASSAGTSGEEQF,TRBJ2-1,TRBV9
ASSSGTSSYNEQF,TRBJ2-1,TRBV5-4
ASSPGGGGTQPQH,TRBJ1-5,TRBV5-6
ASSLGRGSANYGYT,TRBJ1-2,TRBV7-2
ASSQDNSGNTIY,TRBJ1-3,TRBV7-3
ASSVAGAVDEQY,TRBJ2-7,TRBV25-1
ASSPQSSTDTQY,TRBJ2-3,TRBV7-2
ASSGTGLNYEQY,TRBJ2-7,TRBV19
ASSLGAWANEKLF,TRBJ1-4,TRBV5-1
ASRRQITNGYT,TRBJ1-2,TRBV19
ASSKEEGGNTEAF,TRBJ1-1,TRBV21-1
ASSLGVTGGTQY,TRBJ2-5,TRBV7-6
ASSPRTGFDQPQH,TRBJ1-5,TRBV18
ASSYQAGQY,TRBJ2-7,TRBV7-9
ASSIGAGGYSPLH,TRBJ1-6,TRBV19
ASSHRGVTGMNTEAF,TRBJ1-1,TRBV11-3
ASSEQGAKEQY,TRBJ2-7,TRBV5-1
ATSRDSGTGELF,TRBJ2-2,TRBV15
ASSPLPGLAGETQY,TRBJ2-5,TRBV18
ASSQEGGTGELF,TRBJ2-2,TRBV4-1
ASSPADGDQPQH,TRBJ1-5,TRBV7-9
ASSYGTITEQY,TRBJ2-7,TRBV7-8
AIRPGLADNEQF,TRBJ2-1,TRBV10-3
ASSPGGPLY,TRBJ1-3,TRBV12-3/TRBV12-4
ASSLPGTGLNGQY,TRBJ2-7,TRBV18
ASSTLQGIHEQY,TRBJ2-7,TRBV7-8
ASSFPQGAVNYGYT,TRBJ1-2,TRBV7-2
ASSLAGASYNEQF,TRBJ2-1,TRBV3-1/TRBV3-2
ASSLQGGKRTEAF,TRBJ1-1,TRBV5-6
ASSSRAWGYT,TRBJ1-2,TRBV7-2
ASSQRQGAYEQY,TRBJ2-7,TRBV5-1
ATSREDGIDEKLF,TRBJ1-4,TRBV15
ASSVGGEETQY,TRBJ2-5,TRBV9
ASRPGGGATEAF,TRBJ1-1,TRBV28
AISESTRGNTDTQY,TRBJ2-3,TRBV10-3
ASSPGGPPRGYT,TRBJ1-2,TRBV7-3
ASSFSGPQETQY,TRBJ2-5,TRBV5-1